This is a list of T cell receptor beta chains from one sample in a study of T-cell memory formation after mild COVID-19. One entry per CDR3 protein, called by TCRdb with MiXCR from the 5' RACE reads. Of about 270,000 distinct CDR3 sequences listed, more than 15% were seen once; the top ten hold under 25%. Sequenced: PBMCs or a T cell subset sorted from them (not recorded which). Receptor source: a man aged 18 to 29 who had mild COVID-19 (a few samples of this study predate the infection). Cell type and time point are not known. CDR3s include the opening cysteine and the closing phenylalanine or tryptophan. Each record gives: V gene, J gene, D gene, clone size, CDR3 DNA, CDR3 protein. D genes are given only for firm matches. Clone size is given for some rows only: seen once, a few or many times, or a class if the clone is expanded.

V: TRBV4-1; J: TRBJ2-7; D: NA; size: NA; DNA: TGCGCCAGCAGCCAAGATCTTCGGAGGGGCCCCTCCTACGAGCAGTACTTC; CDR3: CASSQDLRRGPSYEQYF
V: TRBV12-3/TRBV12-4; J: TRBJ1-5; D: NA; size: NA; DNA: TGTGCCAGCAGTTTTAGTGGTCAAGAACAGCCCCAGCATTTT; CDR3: CASSFSGQEQPQHF
V: TRBV6-2/TRBV6-3; J: TRBJ2-2; D: NA; size: few; DNA: TGTGCCAGCAGTTATACCCTCGGAGCGGCCGGGGAGCTGTTTTTT; CDR3: CASSYTLGAAGELFF
V: TRBV29-1; J: TRBJ1-1; D: NA; size: few; DNA: TGCAGCACTGCCACTAACACTGAAGCTTTCTTT; CDR3: CSTATNTEAFF
V: TRBV7-9; J: TRBJ1-4; D: NA; size: NA; DNA: TGTGCCAGCAGCCCCGAACAGGCTAATGAAAAACTGTTTTTT; CDR3: CASSPEQANEKLFF
V: TRBV23-1; J: TRBJ2-3; D: NA; size: few; DNA: TGCGCCAGCGCCACAGGGAATGCTACAGATACGCAGTATTTT; CDR3: CASATGNATDTQYF
V: TRBV7-2; J: TRBJ1-2; D: TRBD1; size: NA; DNA: TGTGCCAGCAGCCCCCAATCAGGGGGCGGCTACACCTTC; CDR3: CASSPQSGGGYTF
V: TRBV18; J: TRBJ2-7; D: NA; size: NA; DNA: TGTGCCAGCTCACCACTTCCCCAGGTCGACGAGCAGTACTTC; CDR3: CASSPLPQVDEQYF
V: TRBV15; J: TRBJ1-4; D: NA; size: few; DNA: TGTGCCACCAGCAGAGATTGGACCGCTATTAATGAAAAACTGTTTTTT; CDR3: CATSRDWTAINEKLFF
V: TRBV7-9; J: TRBJ2-5; D: NA; size: few; DNA: TGTGCCAGCGGGGCCGGGGTCCAAGAGACCCAGTACTTC; CDR3: CASGAGVQETQYF
V: TRBV2; J: TRBJ2-2; D: TRBD1; size: NA; DNA: TGTGCCAGTGCTTCAGGGACAGGATGGACCGGGGAGCTGTTTTTT; CDR3: CASASGTGWTGELFF
V: TRBV6-5; J: TRBJ2-6; D: NA; size: few; DNA: TGTGCCAGCAAGCTTACGGGATCTGGGGCCAACGTCCTGACTTTC; CDR3: CASKLTGSGANVLTF
V: TRBV10-1; J: TRBJ2-3; D: TRBD1; size: many; DNA: TGCGCCAGCAATCCCAACAGGGGCGCAGATACGCAGTATTTT; CDR3: CASNPNRGADTQYF
V: TRBV20-1; J: TRBJ2-3; D: NA; size: few; DNA: TGCAGTGCTAGAGATCTAGGGGGAGCAGATACGCAGTATTTT; CDR3: CSARDLGGADTQYF
V: TRBV6-2/TRBV6-3; J: TRBJ2-5; D: NA; size: few; DNA: TGTGCCAGCAAGGCGGCGGGGGAGACCCAGTACTTC; CDR3: CASKAAGETQYF
V: TRBV3-1; J: TRBJ2-3; D: TRBD1; size: many; DNA: TGTGCCAGCAGCCAAGAGTACAGGGGCGGACTGAGCGAACCCGGGGATACGCAGTATTTT; CDR3: CASSQEYRGGLSEPGDTQYF
V: TRBV5-6; J: TRBJ2-3; D: NA; size: NA; DNA: TGTGCCAGCAGCATAACGATCCGCACAGATACGCAGTATTTT; CDR3: CASSITIRTDTQYF
V: TRBV28; J: TRBJ2-3; D: NA; size: NA; DNA: TGTGCCAGCAAAAGGAGACGGGCGCAGTATTTT; CDR3: CASKRRRAQYF
V: TRBV5-1; J: TRBJ1-1; D: NA; size: few; DNA: TGCGCCAGCAGCTCCTTGGGGGATCGGAACACTGAAGCTTTCTTT; CDR3: CASSSLGDRNTEAFF
V: TRBV5-1; J: TRBJ2-5; D: NA; size: few; DNA: TGCGCCAGCAGCTTGGACTTCGCAGGGCTGGAGACCCAGTACTTC; CDR3: CASSLDFAGLETQYF
V: TRBV7-2; J: TRBJ1-3; D: NA; size: NA; DNA: TGTGCCAGCAGCTTGCAGACCCTCTCTGGAAACACCATATATTTT; CDR3: CASSLQTLSGNTIYF
V: TRBV4-1; J: TRBJ2-2; D: NA; size: few; DNA: TGCGCCAGCAGCCAAGTCGGAGACACCGGGGAGCTGTTTTTT; CDR3: CASSQVGDTGELFF
V: TRBV3-1; J: TRBJ2-7; D: NA; size: NA; DNA: TGTGCCAGCAGCCAAGTGTCGACCTACGAGCAGTACTTC; CDR3: CASSQVSTYEQYF
V: TRBV6-2/TRBV6-3; J: TRBJ2-7; D: TRBD2; size: NA; DNA: TGTGCCAGCAGTCACCCCAGCGGGGGGGCCTACGAGCAGTACTTC; CDR3: CASSHPSGGAYEQYF
V: TRBV12-3/TRBV12-4; J: TRBJ1-1; D: NA; size: few; DNA: TGTGCCAGCAGTTTAGCGGGCGCGTCTTATGGGGCTGAAGCTTTCTTT; CDR3: CASSLAGASYGAEAFF
V: TRBV3-1; J: TRBJ2-3; D: NA; size: NA; DNA: TGTGCCAGCAGCCAACGTTCTCCAGATACGCAGTATTTT; CDR3: CASSQRSPDTQYF
V: TRBV3-1; J: TRBJ2-7; D: NA; size: few; DNA: TGTGCCAGCAGTCTTTCGGACGGGTCCTACGAGCAGTACTTC; CDR3: CASSLSDGSYEQYF
V: TRBV4-1; J: TRBJ2-7; D: NA; size: NA; DNA: TGCGCCAGCAGCCAAGAGAGAGGGACCTACGAGCAGTACTTC; CDR3: CASSQERGTYEQYF
V: TRBV7-8; J: TRBJ2-3; D: TRBD2; size: NA; DNA: TGTGCCAGCAGCTTTATTGGTGGCGGGGGGGCCCATACGCAGTATTTT; CDR3: CASSFIGGGGAHTQYF
V: TRBV5-1; J: TRBJ2-1; D: NA; size: few; DNA: TGCGCCAGCAGCCCAAAAGGGGCGGGCTCCTACAATGAGCAGTTCTTC; CDR3: CASSPKGAGSYNEQFF
V: TRBV12-3/TRBV12-4; J: TRBJ1-5; D: NA; size: NA; DNA: TGTGCCAGCAGTTTAGGGGGGACGGTCAATCAGCCCCAGCATTTT; CDR3: CASSLGGTVNQPQHF
V: TRBV24-1; J: TRBJ2-3; D: NA; size: few; DNA: TGTGCCACCAGTGACCCTCAGTTCTCGTTTAGCACAGATACGCAGTATTTT; CDR3: CATSDPQFSFSTDTQYF
V: TRBV3-1; J: TRBJ2-4; D: NA; size: NA; DNA: TGTGCCAGCAGCCGGGGGAGCCCGTTAGCCAAAAACATTCAGTACTTC; CDR3: CASSRGSPLAKNIQYF
V: TRBV7-8; J: TRBJ2-6; D: NA; size: NA; DNA: TGTGCCAGCAGCTTTTCAGGCCCAACCAACGTCCTGACTTTC; CDR3: CASSFSGPTNVLTF
V: TRBV9; J: TRBJ2-7; D: NA; size: few; DNA: TGTGCCAGCAAAGCTCAGCAGTACTTC; CDR3: CASKAQQYF
V: TRBV28; J: TRBJ1-6; D: TRBD1; size: NA; DNA: TGTGCCAGCAGCCCCGGACAGGAGAGATCACCCCTCCACTTT; CDR3: CASSPGQERSPLHF
V: TRBV6-4; J: TRBJ2-3; D: NA; size: NA; DNA: TGTGCCAGCAGCCAGTGGGCCGGTGGACGGGATACGCAGTATTTT; CDR3: CASSQWAGGRDTQYF
V: TRBV5-1; J: TRBJ2-5; D: NA; size: few; DNA: TGCGCCAGCAGGGTAGGGCCAGGAGAGACCCAGTACTTC; CDR3: CASRVGPGETQYF